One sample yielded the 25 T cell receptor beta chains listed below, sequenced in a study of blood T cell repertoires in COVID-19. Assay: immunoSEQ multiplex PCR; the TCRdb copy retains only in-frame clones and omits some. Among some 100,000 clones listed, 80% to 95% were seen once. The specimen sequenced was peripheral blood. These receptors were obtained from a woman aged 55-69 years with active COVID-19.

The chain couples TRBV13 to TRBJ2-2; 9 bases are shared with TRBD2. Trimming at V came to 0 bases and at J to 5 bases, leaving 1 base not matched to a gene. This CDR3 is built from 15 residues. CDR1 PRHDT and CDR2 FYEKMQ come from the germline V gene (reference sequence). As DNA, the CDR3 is TGTGCCAGCAGCTTAGGGCGGGAGGGAACCGGGGAGCTGTTTTTT. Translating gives CASSLGREGTGELFF.

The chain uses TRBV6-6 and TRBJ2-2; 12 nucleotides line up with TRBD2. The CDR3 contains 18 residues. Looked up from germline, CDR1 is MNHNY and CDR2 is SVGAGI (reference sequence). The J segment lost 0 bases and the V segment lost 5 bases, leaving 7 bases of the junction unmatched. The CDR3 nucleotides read TGTGCCAGCAGTCGGACTAGCGGGATTACTACGAACACCGGGGAGCTGTTTTTT. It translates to CASSRTSGITTNTGELFF.

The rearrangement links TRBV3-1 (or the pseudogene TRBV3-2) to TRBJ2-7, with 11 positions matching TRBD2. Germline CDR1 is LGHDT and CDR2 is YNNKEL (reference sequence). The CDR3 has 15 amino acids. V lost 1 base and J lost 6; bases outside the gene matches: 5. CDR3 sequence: CASSQVTSGRSEQYF. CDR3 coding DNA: TGTGCCAGCAGCCAAGTAACTAGCGGGAGATCCGAGCAGTACTTC.

CDR3 coding DNA: TGTGCCAGCAGCTTGGGGGGACAGAGCTACAATGAGCAGTTCTTC. Protein: CASSLGGQSYNEQFF. This chain links TRBV5-4 with TRBJ2-1; 7 bases are shared with TRBD1. CDR1 is SGHNT and CDR2 is YYREEE in the germline V gene (reference sequence). V dropped 0 bases and J dropped 3; count of bases not matched to a gene: 3. This CDR3 is built from 15 residues.

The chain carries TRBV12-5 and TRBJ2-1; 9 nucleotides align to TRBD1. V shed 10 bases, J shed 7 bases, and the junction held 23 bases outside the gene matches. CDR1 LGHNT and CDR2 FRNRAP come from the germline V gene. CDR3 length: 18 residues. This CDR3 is CATTSGTGTGMGINEQFF. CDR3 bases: TGTGCTACAACATCCGGGACAGGGACGGGTATGGGGATAAATGAGCAGTTCTTC.

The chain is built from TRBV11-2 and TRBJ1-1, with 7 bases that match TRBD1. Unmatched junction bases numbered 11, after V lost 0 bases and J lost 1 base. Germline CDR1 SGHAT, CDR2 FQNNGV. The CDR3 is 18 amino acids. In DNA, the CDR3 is TGTGCCAGCAGCTTAGACTCCACGGGACAGCGGAGGAACACTGAAGCTTTCTTT. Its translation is CASSLDSTGQRRNTEAFF. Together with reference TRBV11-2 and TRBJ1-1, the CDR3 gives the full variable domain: EAGVAQSPRYKIIEKRQSVAFWCNPISGHATLYWYQQILGQGPKLLIQFQNNGVVDDSQLPKDRFSAERLKGVDSTLKIQPAKLEDSAVYLCASSLDSTGQRRNTEAFFGQGTRLTVV.

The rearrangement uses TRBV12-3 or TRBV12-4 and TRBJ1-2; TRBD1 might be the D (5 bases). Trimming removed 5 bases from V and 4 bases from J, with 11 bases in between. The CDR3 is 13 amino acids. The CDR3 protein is CASSIGTGYGYTF. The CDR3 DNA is TGTGCCAGCAGTATCGGGACTGGCTATGGCTACACCTTC.

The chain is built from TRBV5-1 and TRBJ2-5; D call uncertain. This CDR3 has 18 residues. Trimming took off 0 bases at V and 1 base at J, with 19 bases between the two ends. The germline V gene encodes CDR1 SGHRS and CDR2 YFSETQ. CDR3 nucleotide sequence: TGCGCCAGCAGCTTGGCCCCCCGGCAGGAAGAAGCCCAAGAGACCCAGTACTTC. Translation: CASSLAPRQEEAQETQYF.

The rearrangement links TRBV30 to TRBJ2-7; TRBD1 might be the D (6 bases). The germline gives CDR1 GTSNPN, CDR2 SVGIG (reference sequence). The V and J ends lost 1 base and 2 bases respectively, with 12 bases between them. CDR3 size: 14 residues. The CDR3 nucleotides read TGTGCCTGGAGTGCATTCAGGGGTGCCTACGAGCAGTACTTC. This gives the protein CAWSAFRGAYEQYF.

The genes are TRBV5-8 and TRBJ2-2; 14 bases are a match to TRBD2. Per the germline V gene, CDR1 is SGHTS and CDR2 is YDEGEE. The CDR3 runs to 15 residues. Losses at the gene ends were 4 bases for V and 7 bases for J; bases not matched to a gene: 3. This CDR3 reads CASSRGTSGSGELFF. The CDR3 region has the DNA TGTGCCAGCAGCCGGGGGACTAGCGGGAGCGGGGAGCTGTTTTTT.

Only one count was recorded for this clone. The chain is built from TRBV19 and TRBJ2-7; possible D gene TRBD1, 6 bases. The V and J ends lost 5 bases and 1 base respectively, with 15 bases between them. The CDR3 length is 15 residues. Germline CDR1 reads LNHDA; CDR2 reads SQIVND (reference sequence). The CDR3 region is CASSGGQRLSYEQYF. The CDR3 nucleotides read TGTGCCAGTAGTGGGGGACAACGATTATCCTACGAGCAGTACTTC. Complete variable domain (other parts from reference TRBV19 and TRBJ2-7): DGGITQSPKYLFRKEGQNVTLSCEQNLNHDAMYWYRQDPGQGLRLIYYSQIVNDFQKGDIAEGYSVSREKKESFPLTVTSAQKNPTAFYLCASSGGQRLSYEQYFGPGTRLTVT.

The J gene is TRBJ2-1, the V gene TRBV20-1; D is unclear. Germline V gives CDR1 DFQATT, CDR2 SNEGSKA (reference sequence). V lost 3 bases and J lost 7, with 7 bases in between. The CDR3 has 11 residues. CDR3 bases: TGCAGTGCTAGTCTCCTAAATGAGCAGTTCTTC. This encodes CSASLLNEQFF.

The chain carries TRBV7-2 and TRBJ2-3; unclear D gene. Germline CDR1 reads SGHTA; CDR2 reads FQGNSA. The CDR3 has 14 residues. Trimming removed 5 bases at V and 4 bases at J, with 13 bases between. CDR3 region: CASSLYRRADTQYF. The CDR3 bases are TGTGCCAGCAGCCTGTACCGCCGGGCAGATACGCAGTATTTT.

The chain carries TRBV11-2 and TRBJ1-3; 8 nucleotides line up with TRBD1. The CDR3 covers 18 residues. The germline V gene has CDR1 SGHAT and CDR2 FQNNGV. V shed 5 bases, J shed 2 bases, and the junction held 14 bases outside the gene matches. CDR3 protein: CASSRLKGQAKAGNTIYF. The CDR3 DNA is TGTGCCAGCAGCCGACTCAAGGGACAGGCGAAGGCTGGAAACACCATATATTTT.

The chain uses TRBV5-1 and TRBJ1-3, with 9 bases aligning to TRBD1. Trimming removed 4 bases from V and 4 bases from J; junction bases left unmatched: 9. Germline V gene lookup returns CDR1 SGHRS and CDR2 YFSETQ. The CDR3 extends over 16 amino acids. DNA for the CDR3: TGCGCCAGCAGCCCAAAGGACAGGGGATACGGAAACACCATATATTTT. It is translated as CASSPKDRGYGNTIYF.

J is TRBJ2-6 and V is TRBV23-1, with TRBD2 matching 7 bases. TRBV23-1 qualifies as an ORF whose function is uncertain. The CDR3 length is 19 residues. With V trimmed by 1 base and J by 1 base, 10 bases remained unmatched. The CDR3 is CASSQCGGEGGSGANVLTF. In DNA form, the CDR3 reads TGCGCCAGCAGTCAATGCGGAGGGGAGGGTGGTTCTGGGGCCAACGTCCTGACTTTC.

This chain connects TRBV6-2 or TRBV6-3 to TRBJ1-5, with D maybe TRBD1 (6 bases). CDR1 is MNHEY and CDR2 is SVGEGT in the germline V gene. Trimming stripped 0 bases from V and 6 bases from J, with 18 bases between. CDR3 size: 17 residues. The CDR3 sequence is CASSYSPTRGKGQPQHF. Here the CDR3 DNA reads TGTGCCAGCAGTTACTCCCCAACCAGGGGAAAAGGTCAGCCCCAGCATTTT.

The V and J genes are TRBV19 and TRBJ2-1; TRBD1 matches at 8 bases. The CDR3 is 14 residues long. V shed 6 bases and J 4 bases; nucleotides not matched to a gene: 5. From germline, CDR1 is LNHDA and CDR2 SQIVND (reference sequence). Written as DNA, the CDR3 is TGTGCCAGTAGCAGAGGGACAGGTTACAATGAGCAGTTCTTC. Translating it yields CASSRGTGYNEQFF.

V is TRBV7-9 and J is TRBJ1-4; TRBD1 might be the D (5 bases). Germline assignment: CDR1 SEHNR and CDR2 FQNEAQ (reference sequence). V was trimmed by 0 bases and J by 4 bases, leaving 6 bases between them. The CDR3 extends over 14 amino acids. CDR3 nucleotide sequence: TGTGCCAGCAGCTTAGCAGGGGTTAATGAAAAACTGTTTTTT. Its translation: CASSLAGVNEKLFF.

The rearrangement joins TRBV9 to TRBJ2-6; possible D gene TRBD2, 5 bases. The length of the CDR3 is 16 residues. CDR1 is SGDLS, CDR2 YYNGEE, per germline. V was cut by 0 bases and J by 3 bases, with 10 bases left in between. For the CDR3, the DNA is TGTGCCAGCAGCGTAGGCGAGGGAGTTGGGGCCAACGTCCTGACTTTC. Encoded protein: CASSVGEGVGANVLTF.

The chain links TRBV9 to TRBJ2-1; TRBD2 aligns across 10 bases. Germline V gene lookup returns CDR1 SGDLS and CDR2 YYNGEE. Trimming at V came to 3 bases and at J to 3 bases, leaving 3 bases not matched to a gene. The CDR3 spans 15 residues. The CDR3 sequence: CASSASGGLYNEQFF. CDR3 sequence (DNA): TGTGCCAGCAGCGCTAGCGGGGGCCTCTACAATGAGCAGTTCTTC.

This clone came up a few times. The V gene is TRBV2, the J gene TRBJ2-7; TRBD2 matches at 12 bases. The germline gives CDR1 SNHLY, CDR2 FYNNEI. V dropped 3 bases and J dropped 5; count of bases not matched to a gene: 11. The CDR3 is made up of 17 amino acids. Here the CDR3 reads CASSELTLAGGTHEQYF. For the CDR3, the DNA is TGTGCCAGCAGTGAGCTTACGCTAGCGGGAGGGACTCACGAGCAGTACTTC.

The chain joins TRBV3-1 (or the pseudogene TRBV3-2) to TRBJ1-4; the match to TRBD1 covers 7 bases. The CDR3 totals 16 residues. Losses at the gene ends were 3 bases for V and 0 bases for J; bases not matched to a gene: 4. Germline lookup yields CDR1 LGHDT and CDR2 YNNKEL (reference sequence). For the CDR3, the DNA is TGTGCCAGCAGCCATTCGGGACAGACAACTAATGAAAAACTGTTTTTT. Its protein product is CASSHSGQTTNEKLFF.

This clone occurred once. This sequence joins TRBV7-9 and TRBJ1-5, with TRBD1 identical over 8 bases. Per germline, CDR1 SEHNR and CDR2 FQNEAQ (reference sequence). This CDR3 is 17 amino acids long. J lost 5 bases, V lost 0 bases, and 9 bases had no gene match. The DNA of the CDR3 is TGTGCCAGCAGCTTAGCCCTCGGGACAGGAAAGGATCAGCCCCAGCATTTT. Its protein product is CASSLALGTGKDQPQHF.

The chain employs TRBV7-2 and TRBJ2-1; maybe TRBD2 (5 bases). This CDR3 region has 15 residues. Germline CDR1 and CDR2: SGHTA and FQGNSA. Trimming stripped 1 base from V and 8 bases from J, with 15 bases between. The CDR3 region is CASSLGHYLGDEQFF. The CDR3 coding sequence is TGTGCCAGCAGCTTAGGCCATTACCTCGGGGATGAGCAGTTCTTC.